This is a list of T cell receptor beta chains from one sample in a study of blood T cell repertoires in COVID-19. Measured with immunoSEQ multiplex PCR; TCRdb has only the in-frame clones, and not every one. This table has hundreds of thousands of clones, approximately 89% appearing once. The sequenced sample consisted of peripheral blood. These receptors came from a woman aged 60-70 years with COVID-19, enrolled during active disease. The CDR3 runs from the conserved cysteine through the conserved F or W. The order of the fields is J gene, D gene, V gene, clone size, CDR3 protein, CDR3 DNA. The D gene is left open where the match is weak. The size field is filled for only some rows; it gives once, few, many or a size class.

j_gene: TRBJ2-5; d_gene: TRBD1; v_gene: TRBV6-1; abundance: .; CDR3aa: CASSEALGQGGGTQYF; CDR3nt: TGTGCCAGCAGTGAAGCGCTTGGACAGGGTGGCGGAACCCAGTACTTC
j_gene: TRBJ2-7; d_gene: TRBD2; v_gene: TRBV27; abundance: .; CDR3aa: CASSPRAGAHYEQYF; CDR3nt: TGTGCCAGCAGTCCCCGAGCGGGGGCCCACTACGAGCAGTACTTC
j_gene: TRBJ1-1; d_gene: .; v_gene: TRBV19; abundance: few; CDR3aa: CASSRNTEAFF; CDR3nt: TGTGCCAGTAGCAGGAACACTGAAGCTTTCTTT
j_gene: TRBJ1-2; d_gene: TRBD1; v_gene: TRBV19; abundance: .; CDR3aa: CASGDRDGYGYTF; CDR3nt: TGTGCCAGCGGGGACAGGGATGGGTATGGCTACACCTTC
j_gene: TRBJ1-5; d_gene: .; v_gene: TRBV7-2; abundance: .; CDR3aa: CASSTGGVRNQPQHF; CDR3nt: TGTGCCAGCAGCACAGGCGGCGTACGCAATCAGCCCCAGCATTTT
j_gene: TRBJ2-5; d_gene: TRBD2; v_gene: TRBV19; abundance: .; CDR3aa: CASSSSGGRQETQYF; CDR3nt: TGTGCCAGTAGTTCAAGCGGGGGAAGGCAAGAGACCCAGTACTTC
j_gene: TRBJ1-2; d_gene: TRBD1; v_gene: TRBV18; abundance: .; CDR3aa: CASSVGTGGKNYGYTF; CDR3nt: TGTGCCAGCTCAGTGGGGACAGGGGGCAAGAACTATGGCTACACCTTC
j_gene: TRBJ2-7; d_gene: .; v_gene: TRBV7-7; abundance: .; CDR3aa: CASSRSTQGEQYF; CDR3nt: TGTGCCAGCAGCAGATCGACACAAGGCGAGCAGTACTTC
j_gene: TRBJ1-5; d_gene: .; v_gene: TRBV30; abundance: .; CDR3aa: CAWGITGSNQPQHF; CDR3nt: TGTGCCTGGGGGATTACAGGTAGCAATCAGCCCCAGCATTTT
j_gene: TRBJ2-3; d_gene: .; v_gene: TRBV7-2; abundance: .; CDR3aa: CASSSLDTQYF; CDR3nt: TGTGCCAGCAGCTCCCTAGATACGCAGTATTTT
j_gene: TRBJ1-4; d_gene: .; v_gene: TRBV7-8; abundance: .; CDR3aa: CASGGHATNEKLFF; CDR3nt: TGTGCCAGCGGAGGGCACGCAACTAATGAAAAACTGTTTTTT
j_gene: TRBJ1-4; d_gene: TRBD1; v_gene: TRBV24-1; abundance: .; CDR3aa: CATPQRGRLGEGKLFF; CDR3nt: TGTGCCACCCCCCAGAGGGGGCGCTTAGGCGAAGGAAAACTGTTTTTT
j_gene: TRBJ2-1; d_gene: .; v_gene: TRBV24-1; abundance: .; CDR3aa: CATSDLRGSSYNEQFF; CDR3nt: TGTGCCACCAGTGATTTGAGAGGTTCCTCCTACAATGAGCAGTTCTTC
j_gene: TRBJ2-3; d_gene: TRBD1; v_gene: TRBV6-5; abundance: .; CDR3aa: CAATGGTDTQYF; CDR3nt: TGTGCCGCCACAGGGGGCACAGATACGCAGTATTTT
j_gene: TRBJ2-7; d_gene: TRBD1; v_gene: TRBV27; abundance: .; CDR3aa: CASSLSGTGAYEQYF; CDR3nt: TGTGCCAGCAGTCTATCCGGGACAGGGGCCTACGAGCAGTACTTC
j_gene: TRBJ2-7; d_gene: .; v_gene: TRBV12-5; abundance: .; CDR3aa: CASGLSGLTSSYEQYF; CDR3nt: TGTGCTAGTGGTTTGAGTGGGCTTACGAGCTCCTACGAGCAGTACTTC
j_gene: TRBJ2-3; d_gene: TRBD1; v_gene: TRBV5-1; abundance: .; CDR3aa: CASSRDRGFSTDTQYF; CDR3nt: TGCGCCAGCAGTAGGGACAGGGGTTTTTCCACAGATACGCAGTATTTT
j_gene: TRBJ2-5; d_gene: .; v_gene: TRBV5-1; abundance: .; CDR3aa: CASSSGAYTQYF; CDR3nt: TGCGCCAGCAGCTCGGGTGCGTACACCCAGTACTTC
j_gene: TRBJ2-1; d_gene: TRBD1; v_gene: TRBV7-2; abundance: once; CDR3aa: CASSFQPGQEQFF; CDR3nt: TGTGCCAGCAGCTTCCAGCCGGGACAGGAGCAGTTCTTC